The clone carrying this T cell receptor beta chain was seen repeatedly, ten times or more. The sample comes from a study of T cells after yellow fever vaccination. The CDR3 extends over 14 amino acids. Trimming cost V 1 base and J 5 bases, with 9 bases left between them. Germline CDR1 LGHNA, CDR2 YSLEER. MiXCR, run by TCRdb on the 5' RACE reads, gives a single entry per CDR3 protein. Found here are over 300,000 distinct CDR3 sequences, over 4% of them singletons; the top ten hold roughly 24%. This material consisted of PBMCs, taken 5 days after the yellow fever booster vaccination. V and J are TRBV4-3 and TRBJ1-5; D is ambiguous. This receptor was taken from a man between 18 and 35 years old who received the YFV17D yellow fever vaccine. CDR3 residues: CASSQAVGYQPQHF. The CDR3 bases are TGCGCCAGCAGCCAAGCGGTAGGCTATCAGCCCCAGCATTTT.